This T cell receptor (beta chain) stems from a study of regulatory T cells in long-lasting Graves disease. This CDR3 is 15 amino acids long. Germline trimming cut 0 bases from V and 6 bases from J; bases unmatched to any gene: 6. The germline gives CDR1 SGHRS, CDR2 YFSETQ. Both iRepertoire HTBI primers and Arm-PCR of CDR3 regions were used to build the TCR beta libraries. TCRdb processed the multiplex PCR reads anew with MiXCR; each CDR3 protein has one entry. The sample records more than 450,000 distinct CDR3 sequences, 16% being singletons. Concerning this clonotype: Its target is not known.

General study points: Favored usage of TRBV28, TRBJ1-2 and TRBJ2-5 was recorded in persistent disease.

Indicated time point: newly diagnosed GD, antithyroid drugs for less than 3 months. PBMCs were the source of the RNA used for TCR sequencing. This sample was shared with a second study, whose subject was T cells in Graves' hyperthyroidism and ophthalmopathy.

This receptor was identified in a middle-aged man with Graves disease. Sequencing used peripheral blood mononuclear cells (PBMCs), obtained at new diagnosis, from a patient treated with antithyroid drugs. This chain joins TRBV5-1 and TRBJ1-3, with 7 nucleotides matching TRBD1. In DNA, the CDR3 is TGCGCCAGCAGCTTGGGGGACAGAATGTTAAACACCATATATTTT. Translated: CASSLGDRMLNTIYF.